The text below deals with one T cell receptor beta chain. Antigen specificity is unknown. The data are from a study of blood T cells in healthy people across ages. The CDR3 contains 16 residues. With 1 base clipped from V and 4 bases from J, the junction kept 5 bases outside the gene matches. The germline V gene encodes CDR1 SGHTA and CDR2 FQGNSA. PCR was performed a second time for about 6 to 12 cycles using a sample-barcoded 5' primer and a J-beta primer mix. The template-switch adaptor was a 5' adaptor with 12 random nucleotides. It tagged each cDNA molecule. TCRdb passed the 5' RACE reads through MiXCR, listing each CDR3 protein once. Among about 380,000 distinct CDR3 sequences listed, approximately 52% were seen once. Points from the study as a whole: There was a strong correlation between TCR beta diversity and naive T cell percentage. More naive CD4+ cells and higher diversity were found in long-lived than in aged donors.

Sequenced sample: blood. V gene TRBV7-2 combines with J gene TRBJ2-7, with TRBD2 identical over 12 bases. The origin of this receptor is a man in his sixties in good health. CDR3 bases: TGTGCCAGCAGCTTAGGCGGACTAGCGGGAACGTACGAGCAGTACTTC. As protein: CASSLGGLAGTYEQYF.